The rows below give T cell receptor beta chains drawn from one sample of a study of regulatory T cells in long-lasting Graves disease. TCRdb passed the multiplex PCR reads through MiXCR, listing each CDR3 protein once. The repertoire includes around 460,000 distinct CDR3 sequences, 22% of them detected once, and less than 15% sits in the top ten. Sequenced here: peripheral blood mononuclear cells (PBMCs), sampled when the disease was refractory, from a patient treated with antithyroid drugs. These receptors came from a female donor with Graves disease. The CDR3 runs from the conserved cysteine through the conserved F or W. Fields, in order: clone size, V gene, D gene, J gene, CDR3 length, CDR3 protein, CDR3 DNA. D genes are given only for firm matches. The size entry is marked missing in some rows and otherwise reads once, few, many or a size class.

size: many; V: TRBV11-2; D: TRBD1; J: TRBJ1-1; length: 17; CDR3: CASRSSLRDRGHTEAFF; DNA: TGTGCCAGCAGGTCCTCCCTCCGGGACAGGGGGCACACTGAAGCTTTCTTT
size: -; V: TRBV20-1; D: -; J: TRBJ2-3; length: 16; CDR3: CSATETRGGYTDTQYF; DNA: TGCAGTGCCACCGAGACCCGTGGGGGATACACAGATACGCAGTATTTT
size: many; V: TRBV11-2; D: TRBD1; J: TRBJ1-6; length: 16; CDR3: CASSRTGEPYNSPLHF; DNA: TGTGCCAGCAGCCGGACAGGGGAACCTTATAATTCACCCCTCCACTTT
size: -; V: TRBV4-3; D: TRBD1; J: TRBJ2-7; length: 15; CDR3: CASSQGTGESYEQYF; DNA: TGCGCCAGCAGCCAAGGGACAGGGGAGTCCTACGAGCAGTACTTC
size: many; V: TRBV25-1; D: -; J: TRBJ2-2; length: 12; CDR3: CASSYGTGELFF; DNA: TGTGCCAGCAGTTACGGGACCGGGGAGCTGTTTTTT
size: -; V: TRBV5-5; D: -; J: TRBJ1-5; length: 16; CDR3: CASSPNGPGWNQPQHF; DNA: TGTGCCAGCAGCCCGAACGGGCCGGGGTGGAATCAGCCCCAGCATTTT
size: many; V: TRBV28; D: -; J: TRBJ2-2; length: 16; CDR3: CASRPPTVRGTGELFF; DNA: TGTGCCAGCAGGCCCCCGACAGTTCGGGGGACCGGGGAGCTGTTTTTT
size: few; V: TRBV19; D: TRBD1; J: TRBJ2-5; length: 15; CDR3: CASTWTGGLGETQYF; DNA: TGTGCCAGTACTTGGACAGGGGGGCTAGGGGAGACCCAGTACTTC
size: many; V: TRBV29-1; D: -; J: TRBJ2-5; length: 13; CDR3: CSVEGRVGETQYF; DNA: TGCAGCGTTGAAGGGAGGGTTGGGGAGACCCAGTACTTC
size: many; V: TRBV28; D: TRBD1; J: TRBJ1-2; length: 15; CDR3: CASSFMAGQGFGYTF; DNA: TGTGCCAGCAGTTTCATGGCGGGACAGGGGTTTGGCTACACCTTC
size: -; V: TRBV3-1; D: -; J: TRBJ1-1; length: 12; CDR3: CASSQEWGKAFF; DNA: TGTGCCAGCAGCCAAGAATGGGGTAAAGCTTTCTTT
size: few; V: TRBV5-1; D: TRBD2; J: TRBJ2-7; length: 17; CDR3: CASSDASGGPSSYKQYF; DNA: TGCGCCAGCAGCGACGCTAGCGGGGGCCCAAGCTCCTACAAGCAGTACTTC
size: -; V: TRBV11-2; D: -; J: TRBJ2-4; length: 14; CDR3: CASSGGGAKNIQYF; DNA: TGTGCCAGCAGCGGCGGTGGGGCTAAAAACATTCAGTACTTC
size: many; V: TRBV28; D: -; J: TRBJ1-2; length: 15; CDR3: CASSPHRTDRNGYTF; DNA: TGTGCCAGCAGTCCCCACCGGACAGACCGCAATGGCTACACCTTC
size: many; V: TRBV6-2/TRBV6-3; D: TRBD1; J: TRBJ1-1; length: 19; CDR3: CASSYSKPQGGSLNTEAFF; DNA: TGTGCCAGCAGTTACTCAAAACCCCAGGGGGGGTCTTTGAACACTGAAGCTTTCTTT
size: few; V: TRBV6-5; D: TRBD2; J: TRBJ2-5; length: 16; CDR3: CASSYTSGRVQETQYF; DNA: TGTGCCAGCAGTTACACTAGCGGGAGAGTACAAGAGACCCAGTACTTC
size: -; V: TRBV11-3; D: TRBD1; J: TRBJ2-7; length: 15; CDR3: CASSLVGTGIYEQYF; DNA: TGTGCCAGCAGCTTGGTCGGGACAGGGATCTACGAGCAGTACTTC
size: -; V: TRBV10-3; D: -; J: TRBJ1-2; length: 15; CDR3: CAISESGSQNYGYTF; DNA: TGTGCCATCAGTGAGTCGGGCAGTCAGAACTATGGCTACACCTTC
size: few; V: TRBV7-9; D: -; J: TRBJ1-2; length: 15; CDR3: CASSFSRAGDYGYTF; DNA: TGTGCCAGCAGCTTTAGCAGGGCCGGGGACTATGGCTACACCTTC